The sequence of this T cell receptor beta chain was determined in a study of cytomegalovirus exposure and HLA in healthy donors. On this clone itself: Its target is unknown.

The PCR had 60 Vbeta and 13 Jbeta primers. Some clones are missing from TCRdb's copy, which holds only in-frame ones; the method was immunoSEQ multiplex PCR. This sample carries 120,000 or so clones, roughly 80% of them seen once, and the ten largest clones take approximately 3.6%. Whole-study results and caveats: Listed as cytomegalovirus-associated were approximately 160 TCR beta chains. Several V segments, TRBV6-2 and TRBV6-3 among them, could not be told apart and were dropped.

The CDR3 length is 16 residues. The V end was cut by 3 bases, the J end by 4 bases, with 19 bases between. Germline V gene lookup returns CDR1 MDHEN and CDR2 SYDVKM. The sample was PBMCs. The origin of this receptor is a man aged 25-45 years in good health and CMV-seronegative. The V gene is TRBV28, the J gene TRBJ2-7, with a weak D call TRBD1 (5 bases). The CDR3 sequence is CASSLPALYGAYEQYF. The DNA for the CDR3 is TGTGCCAGCAGTTTGCCCGCCCTTTATGGGGCTTACGAGCAGTACTTC. Complete variable domain (other parts from reference TRBV28 and TRBJ2-7): DVKVTQSSRYLVKRTGEKVFLECVQDMDHENMFWYRQDPGLGLRLIYFSYDVKMKEKGDIPEGYSVSREKKERFSLILESASTNQTSMYLCASSLPALYGAYEQYFGPGTRLTVT.